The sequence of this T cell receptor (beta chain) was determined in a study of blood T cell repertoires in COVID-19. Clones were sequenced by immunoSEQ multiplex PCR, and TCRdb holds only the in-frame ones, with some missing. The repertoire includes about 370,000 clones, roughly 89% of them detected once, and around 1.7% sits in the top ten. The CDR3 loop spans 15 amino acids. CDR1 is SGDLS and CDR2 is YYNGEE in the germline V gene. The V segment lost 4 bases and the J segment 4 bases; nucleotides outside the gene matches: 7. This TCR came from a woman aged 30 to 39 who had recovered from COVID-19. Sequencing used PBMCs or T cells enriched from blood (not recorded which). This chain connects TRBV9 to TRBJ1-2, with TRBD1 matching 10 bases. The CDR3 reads CASSFGDRGGYGYTF. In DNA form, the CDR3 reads TGTGCCAGCAGCTTCGGGGACAGGGGAGGCTATGGCTACACCTTC.